This is a list of T cell receptor beta chains from one sample in a study of blood T cell repertoires in COVID-19. Repertoires were generated with immunoSEQ multiplex PCR, while TCRdb's copy carries only in-frame clones and drops some. The sample shows fewer than 250,000 clones, 80% to 95% of them seen only once. The sample consisted of peripheral blood. These receptors came from a man between 25 and 39 years old with COVID-19, enrolled during active disease. The CDR3 runs from the conserved cysteine through the conserved F or W. D genes are given only for firm matches. Clone size is stated in some rows and not others, as once, few, many or a class when expanded.

V	J	D	size	DNA	CDR3
TRBV5-1	TRBJ2-2	TRBD1	.	TGCGCCAGCAGAGGGACAGGGGACTCCACCGGGGAGCTGTTTTTT	CASRGTGDSTGELFF
TRBV11-2	TRBJ1-2	.	.	TGTGCCAGCAGCTTAGACCGGGGGGCAGGTGGCTACACCTTC	CASSLDRGAGGYTF
TRBV5-6	TRBJ1-6	.	.	TGTGCCAGCAGCTTGGCGCAGGGTTATTCACCCCTCCACTTT	CASSLAQGYSPLHF
TRBV19	TRBJ2-7	.	.	TGTGCCAGTAGTTTACAGGGCTACGAGCAGTACTTC	CASSLQGYEQYF
TRBV7-9	TRBJ1-6	TRBD1	.	TGTGCCAGCAGCCAGACAGGGGGCTGGGATAATTCACCCCTCCACTTT	CASSQTGGWDNSPLHF
TRBV29-1	TRBJ1-2	TRBD1	.	TGCAGCGTTCGGGGACAGGGAACAAGTGGCTACACCTTC	CSVRGQGTSGYTF
TRBV19	TRBJ1-1	.	.	TGTGCCAGTACTGGGCCTGGGACTGAAGCTTTCTTT	CASTGPGTEAFF
TRBV10-3	TRBJ1-2	.	.	TGTGCCACCTCTGCACATCAATACCGTGACACCTTC	CATSAHQYRDTF
TRBV24-1	TRBJ1-1	TRBD1	.	TGTGCCACCAGTGACCCGGACAGGGTATTCCGGAACACTGAAGCTTTCTTT	CATSDPDRVFRNTEAFF
TRBV27	TRBJ1-1	.	.	TGTGCCAGCAGTTTAGGAACAGGGATCGGCACTGAAGCTTTCTTT	CASSLGTGIGTEAFF
TRBV7-9	TRBJ2-5	TRBD1	.	TGTGCCAGCAGCTTAAGGCGACAGGGGGCGGCTGGGGAGACCCAGTACTTC	CASSLRRQGAAGETQYF
TRBV9	TRBJ1-2	TRBD1	.	TGTGCCAGCAGCGGACCCAGGGGGCTTGAAACGGACTATGGCTACACCTTC	CASSGPRGLETDYGYTF
TRBV4-2	TRBJ1-4	TRBD1	.	TGTGCCAGCAGCCAAAATACCGGGACAGGGGCCTCGGAACTGTTTTTT	CASSQNTGTGASELFF
TRBV3-1/TRBV3-2	TRBJ1-1	.	.	TGTGCCAGCAGACGCACCTACCTGAACACTGAAGCTTTCTTT	CASRRTYLNTEAFF
TRBV6-6	TRBJ1-3	.	.	TGTGCCAGCAGTCCCCTCTGGGGGGGGGCTTCTGGAAACACCATATATTTT	CASSPLWGGASGNTIYF
TRBV27	TRBJ2-3	TRBD2	.	TGTGCCAGCAGTGCTGGGACTAGCGGGGGCACAGATACGCAGTATTTT	CASSAGTSGGTDTQYF
TRBV7-6	TRBJ1-3	.	.	TGTGCCAGCAGCTTGGGGGGCTCTGGAAACACCATATATTTT	CASSLGGSGNTIYF
TRBV6-2/TRBV6-3	TRBJ2-6	.	.	TGTGCCAGCAGTTATCACAACTCTGGGGCCAACGTCCTGACTTTC	CASSYHNSGANVLTF
TRBV9	TRBJ2-2	TRBD1	.	TGTGCCAGCAGCGTAGCTCCAGGGGGAACCGGGGAGCTGTTTTTT	CASSVAPGGTGELFF
TRBV9	TRBJ1-2	.	.	TGTGCCAGCAGCGGACAGCCGATAGGACACTATGGCTACACCTTC	CASSGQPIGHYGYTF
TRBV11-2	TRBJ2-7	TRBD1	.	TGTGCCAGCAGCTCCGGGACAGGACATTACGAGCAGTACTTC	CASSSGTGHYEQYF
TRBV30	TRBJ1-5	.	.	TGTGCCTCTCGGACGGGGAATCAGCCCCAGCATTTT	CASRTGNQPQHF
TRBV6-5	TRBJ1-2	TRBD1	.	TGTGCCAGCAGTAGGACAGGACAGGAGAACTATGGCTACACCTTC	CASSRTGQENYGYTF
TRBV2	TRBJ1-5	TRBD1	once	TGTGCCAGCAGCCAAGACAGGCCCAGGGGGTTTCAGCCCCAGCATTTT	CASSQDRPRGFQPQHF
TRBV10-1	TRBJ1-5	.	.	TGCGCCAGCAGTGAGTCACTGAATCAGCCCCAGCATTTT	CASSESLNQPQHF
TRBV5-4	TRBJ2-7	.	few	TGTGCCAGCAGCTCGGGTTGGGAGCAGTACTTC	CASSSGWEQYF
TRBV19	TRBJ1-2	TRBD1	.	TGTGCCAGCGCTCAGGGGGTCGGGTATGGCTACACCTTC	CASAQGVGYGYTF
TRBV30	TRBJ2-7	.	.	TGTGCCTGGACCCGACGACTCAGGGACGAGCAGTACTTC	CAWTRRLRDEQYF